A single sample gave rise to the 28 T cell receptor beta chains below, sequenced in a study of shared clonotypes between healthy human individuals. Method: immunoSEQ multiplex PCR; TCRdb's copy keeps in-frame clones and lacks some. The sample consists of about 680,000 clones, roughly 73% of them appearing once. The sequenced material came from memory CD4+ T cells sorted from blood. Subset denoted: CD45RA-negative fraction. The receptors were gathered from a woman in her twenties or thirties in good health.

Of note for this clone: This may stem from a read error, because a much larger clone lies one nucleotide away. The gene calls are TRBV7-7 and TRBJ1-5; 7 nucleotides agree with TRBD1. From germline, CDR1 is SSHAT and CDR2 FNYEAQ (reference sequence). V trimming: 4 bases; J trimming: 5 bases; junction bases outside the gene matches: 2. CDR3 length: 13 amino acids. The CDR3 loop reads CASSSDRDQPQHF. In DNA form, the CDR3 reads TGTGCCAGCAGCTCTGACAGGGATCAGCCCCAGCATTTT.

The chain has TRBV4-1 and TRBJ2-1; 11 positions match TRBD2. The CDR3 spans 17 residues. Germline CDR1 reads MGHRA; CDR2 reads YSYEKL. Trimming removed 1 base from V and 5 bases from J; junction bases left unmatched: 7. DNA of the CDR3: TGCGCCAGCAGCCAAGCCGGACTAGCGGGCACCAACAATGAGCAGTTCTTC. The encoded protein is CASSQAGLAGTNNEQFF.

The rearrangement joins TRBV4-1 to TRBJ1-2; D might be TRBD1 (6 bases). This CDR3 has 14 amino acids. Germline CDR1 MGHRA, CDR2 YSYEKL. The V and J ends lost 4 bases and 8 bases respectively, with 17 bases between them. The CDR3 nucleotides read TGCGCCAGCAGCCCCACCACAGGGAGACGGGGCTACACCTTC. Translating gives CASSPTTGRRGYTF.

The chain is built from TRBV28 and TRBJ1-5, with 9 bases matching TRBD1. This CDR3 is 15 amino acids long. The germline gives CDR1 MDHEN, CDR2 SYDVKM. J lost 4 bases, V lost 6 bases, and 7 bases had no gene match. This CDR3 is CASRVSGTGNQPQHF. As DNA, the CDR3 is TGTGCCAGCAGAGTTTCCGGGACAGGGAATCAGCCCCAGCATTTT. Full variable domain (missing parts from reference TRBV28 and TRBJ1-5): DVKVTQSSRYLVKRTGEKVFLECVQDMDHENMFWYRQDPGLGLRLIYFSYDVKMKEKGDIPEGYSVSREKKERFSLILESASTNQTSMYLCASRVSGTGNQPQHFGDGTRLSIL.

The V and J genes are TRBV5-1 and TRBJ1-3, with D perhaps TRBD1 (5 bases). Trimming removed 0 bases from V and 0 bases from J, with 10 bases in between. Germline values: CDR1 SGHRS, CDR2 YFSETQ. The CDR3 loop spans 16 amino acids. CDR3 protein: CASSLGLTVSGNTIYF. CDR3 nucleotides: TGCGCCAGCAGCTTGGGATTGACAGTCTCTGGAAACACCATATATTTT.

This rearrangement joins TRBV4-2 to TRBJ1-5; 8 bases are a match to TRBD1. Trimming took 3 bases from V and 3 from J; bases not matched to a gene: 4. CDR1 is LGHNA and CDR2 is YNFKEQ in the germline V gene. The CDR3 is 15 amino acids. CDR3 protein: CASSHEDRDNQPQHF. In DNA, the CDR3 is TGTGCCAGCAGCCACGAGGACAGGGACAATCAGCCCCAGCATTTT.

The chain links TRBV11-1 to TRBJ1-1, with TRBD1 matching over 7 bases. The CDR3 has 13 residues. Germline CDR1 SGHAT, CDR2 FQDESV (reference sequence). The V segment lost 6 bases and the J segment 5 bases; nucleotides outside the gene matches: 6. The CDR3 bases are TGTGCCAGCAGAACACAGGGGAGGACTGAAGCTTTCTTT. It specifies CASRTQGRTEAFF.

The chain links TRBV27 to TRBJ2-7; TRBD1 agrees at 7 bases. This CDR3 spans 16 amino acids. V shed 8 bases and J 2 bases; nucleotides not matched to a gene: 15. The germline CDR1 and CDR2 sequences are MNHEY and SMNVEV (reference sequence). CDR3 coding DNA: TGTGCCAGCGCGCCAATACCGGGACAGCCACCCTACGAGCAGTACTTC. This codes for CASAPIPGQPPYEQYF.

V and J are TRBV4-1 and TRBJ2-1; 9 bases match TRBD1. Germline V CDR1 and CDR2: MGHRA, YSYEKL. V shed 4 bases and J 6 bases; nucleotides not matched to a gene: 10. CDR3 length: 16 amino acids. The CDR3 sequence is CASSRTGTGFCNEQFF. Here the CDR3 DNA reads TGCGCCAGCAGCCGGACAGGGACAGGGTTCTGCAATGAGCAGTTCTTC.

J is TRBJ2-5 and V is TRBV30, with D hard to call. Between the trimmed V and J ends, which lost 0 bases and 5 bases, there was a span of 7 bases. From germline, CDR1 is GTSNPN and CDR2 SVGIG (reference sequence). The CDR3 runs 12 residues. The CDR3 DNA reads TGTGCCTGGAGTGTTGAGAGGGAGACCCAGTACTTC. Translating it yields CAWSVERETQYF.

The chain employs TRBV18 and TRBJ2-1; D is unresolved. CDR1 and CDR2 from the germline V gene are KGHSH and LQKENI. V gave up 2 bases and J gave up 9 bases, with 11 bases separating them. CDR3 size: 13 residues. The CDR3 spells CASSPGSSGEQFF. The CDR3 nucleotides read TGTGCCAGCTCACCAGGTTCGTCGGGTGAGCAGTTCTTC. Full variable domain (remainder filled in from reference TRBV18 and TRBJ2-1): NAGVMQNPRHLVRRRGQEARLRCSPMKGHSHVYWYRQLPEEGLKFMVYLQKENIIDESGMPKERFSAEFPKEGPSILRIQQVVRGDSAAYFCASSPGSSGEQFFGPGTRLTVL.

The CDR3 is CASSEHHDSYEQYF. CDR3 in DNA: TGTGCCAGCAGTGAACACCACGACTCCTACGAGCAGTACTTC. The gene calls are TRBV2 and TRBJ2-7, with D hard to call. Trimming removed 2 bases at V and 0 bases at J, with 8 bases between. The germline V gene has CDR1 SNHLY and CDR2 FYNNEI. CDR3 size: 14 residues.

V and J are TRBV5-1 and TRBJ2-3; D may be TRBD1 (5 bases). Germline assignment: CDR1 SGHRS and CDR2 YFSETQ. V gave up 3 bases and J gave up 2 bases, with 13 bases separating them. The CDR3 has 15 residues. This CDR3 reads CASSYPLGVTDTQYF. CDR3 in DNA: TGCGCCAGCAGCTACCCCCTAGGGGTCACAGATACGCAGTATTTT.

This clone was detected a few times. This CDR3 is CASSFSSGTGREQYF. The CDR3 DNA reads as TGTGCCAGCAGCTTCTCGTCCGGGACAGGCCGAGAGCAGTACTTC. V is TRBV7-9 and J is TRBJ2-7; 8 bases line up with TRBD1. The germline gives CDR1 SEHNR, CDR2 FQNEAQ (reference sequence). J gave up 7 bases and V 3 bases, and 11 bases lay outside the gene matches. The CDR3 runs 15 residues.

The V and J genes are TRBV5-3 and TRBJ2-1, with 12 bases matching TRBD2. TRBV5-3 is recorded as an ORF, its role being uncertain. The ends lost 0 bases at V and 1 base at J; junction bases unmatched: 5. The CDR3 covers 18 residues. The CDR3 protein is CARSLGLAGVSSYNEQFF. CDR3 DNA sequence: TGTGCCAGAAGCTTGGGACTAGCGGGAGTAAGTTCCTACAATGAGCAGTTCTTC.

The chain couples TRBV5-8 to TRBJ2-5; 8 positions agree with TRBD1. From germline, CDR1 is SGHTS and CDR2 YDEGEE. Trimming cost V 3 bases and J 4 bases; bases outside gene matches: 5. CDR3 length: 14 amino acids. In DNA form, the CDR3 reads TGTGCCAGCAGCTCCAGGACAGGGACAGAGACCCAGTACTTC. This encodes CASSSRTGTETQYF.

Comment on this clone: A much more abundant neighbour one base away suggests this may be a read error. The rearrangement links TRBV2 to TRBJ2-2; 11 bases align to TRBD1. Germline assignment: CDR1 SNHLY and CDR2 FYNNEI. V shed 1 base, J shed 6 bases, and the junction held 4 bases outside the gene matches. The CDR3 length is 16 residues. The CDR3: CASSEVDRGRAGELFF. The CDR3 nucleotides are TGTGCCAGCAGTGAAGTGGACAGGGGGCGCGCCGGGGAGCTGTTTTTT.

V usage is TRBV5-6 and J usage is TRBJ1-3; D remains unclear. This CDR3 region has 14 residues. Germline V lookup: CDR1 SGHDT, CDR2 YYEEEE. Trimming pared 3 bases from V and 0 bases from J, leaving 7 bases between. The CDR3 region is CASSSSYSGNTIYF. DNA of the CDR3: TGTGCCAGCAGCTCCAGTTACTCTGGAAACACCATATATTTT.

The CDR3 region is CASSLATTGSGQPQHF. The CDR3 bases are TGTGCCAGCAGTTTAGCTACCACGGGGAGTGGTCAGCCCCAGCATTTT. The gene calls are TRBV28 and TRBJ1-5; D is unresolved. The CDR3 totals 16 residues. The V gene lost 2 bases and the J gene lost 6 bases, with 17 bases spanning the gap. Germline CDR1 MDHEN, CDR2 SYDVKM.

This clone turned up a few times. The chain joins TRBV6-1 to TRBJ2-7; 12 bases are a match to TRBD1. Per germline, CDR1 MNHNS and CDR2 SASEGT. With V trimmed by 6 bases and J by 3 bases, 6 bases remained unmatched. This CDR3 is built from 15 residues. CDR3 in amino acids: CASSAGTGGLYEQYF. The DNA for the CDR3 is TGTGCCAGCAGCGCCGGGACAGGGGGCCTCTACGAGCAGTACTTC.

The CDR3 reads CASSGLENTEAFF. DNA of the CDR3: TGTGCCAGCAGTGGTCTGGAGAACACTGAAGCTTTCTTT. The chain combines TRBV2 with TRBJ1-1; no definite D call. V shed 4 bases and J shed 1 base, with 7 bases lying between them. The germline CDR1 and CDR2 sequences are SNHLY and FYNNEI. This CDR3 is 13 amino acids long.

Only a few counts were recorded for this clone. The CDR3 coding sequence is TGTGCCAGCAGCCAAGGCCGACTAGCGGGAGGTCCCAACACCGGGGAGCTGTTTTTT. It yields the protein CASSQGRLAGGPNTGELFF. This chain links TRBV4-2 with TRBJ2-2; TRBD2 matches at 13 bases. Germline V gene sequence: CDR1 LGHNA, CDR2 YNFKEQ. The CDR3 covers 19 residues. V dropped 1 base and J dropped 2; count of bases not matched to a gene: 7.

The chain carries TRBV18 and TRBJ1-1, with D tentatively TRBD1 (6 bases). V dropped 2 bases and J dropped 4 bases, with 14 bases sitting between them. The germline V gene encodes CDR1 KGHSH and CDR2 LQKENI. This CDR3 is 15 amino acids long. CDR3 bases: TGTGCCAGCTCACCATCAGCGGGGGCGCTCACTGAAGCTTTCTTT. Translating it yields CASSPSAGALTEAFF.

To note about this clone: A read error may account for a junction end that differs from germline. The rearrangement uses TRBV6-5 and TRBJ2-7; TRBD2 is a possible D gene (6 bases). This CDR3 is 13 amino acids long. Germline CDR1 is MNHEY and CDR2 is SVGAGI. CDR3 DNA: TGTGCCATCAGTGGGGGTGGCGGGGCCGAGCAGTACTTC. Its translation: CAISGGGGAEQYF.

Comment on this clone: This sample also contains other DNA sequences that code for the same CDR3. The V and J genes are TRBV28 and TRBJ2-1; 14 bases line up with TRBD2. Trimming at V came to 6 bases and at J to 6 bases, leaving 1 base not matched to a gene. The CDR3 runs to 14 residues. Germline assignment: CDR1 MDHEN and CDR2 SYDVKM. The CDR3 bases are TGTGCCAGCAGGACTAGCGGGAGGGGCAATGAGCAGTTCTTC. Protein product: CASRTSGRGNEQFF.

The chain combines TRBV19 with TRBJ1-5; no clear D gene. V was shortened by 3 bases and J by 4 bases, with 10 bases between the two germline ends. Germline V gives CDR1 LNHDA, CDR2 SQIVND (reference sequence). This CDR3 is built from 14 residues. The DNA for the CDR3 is TGTGCCAGTAGTATTGGCCTGAAAAATCAGCCCCAGCATTTT. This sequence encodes CASSIGLKNQPQHF.

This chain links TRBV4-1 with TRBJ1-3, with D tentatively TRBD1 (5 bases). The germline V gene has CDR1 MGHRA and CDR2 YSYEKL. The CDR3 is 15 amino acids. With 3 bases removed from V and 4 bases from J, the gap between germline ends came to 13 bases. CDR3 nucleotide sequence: TGCGCCAGCAGCCAGATTGGGGCACGGGGAAACACCATATATTTT. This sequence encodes CASSQIGARGNTIYF.

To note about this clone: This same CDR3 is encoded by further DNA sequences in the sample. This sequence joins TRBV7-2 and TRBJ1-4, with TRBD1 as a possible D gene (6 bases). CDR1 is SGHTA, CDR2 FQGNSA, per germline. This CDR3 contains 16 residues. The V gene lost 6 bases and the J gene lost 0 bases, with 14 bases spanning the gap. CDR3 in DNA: TGTGCCAGCAGTCCCCAACAGGGCGCAACTAATGAAAAACTGTTTTTT. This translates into CASSPQQGATNEKLFF. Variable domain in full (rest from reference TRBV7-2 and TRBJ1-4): GAGVSQSPSNKVTEKGKDVELRCDPISGHTALYWYRQSLGQGLEFLIYFQGNSAPDKSGLPSDRFSAERTGGSVSTLTIQRTQQEDSAVYLCASSPQQGATNEKLFFGSGTQLSVL.